The rows below give T cell receptor beta chains drawn from one sample of a study of CXCR3-negative and CXCR3-positive naive CD8 T cells. TCRdb re-called the 5' RACE reads and shows each CDR3 protein once, DNA omitted. Here the sample table reports 85,000 to 130,000 distinct CDR3 sequences. The specimen sequenced was naive CXCR3+ CD8+ T cells from blood. These receptors were obtained from a human donor in good health. Some clones in this sample may be carry-over from other donors' samples. Both conserved end residues are part of each CDR3.

>TRBJ2-3|TRBV7-3
CASSLTGGQDTQYF
>TRBJ2-7|TRBV29-1
CSVAPGDRSSYEQYF
>TRBJ2-3|TRBV4-1
CASGRGGSTDTQYF
>TRBJ2-1|TRBV5-1
CASSLSGGTYNEQFF
>TRBJ2-1|TRBV6-5
CASSFGGENEQFF
>TRBJ2-5|TRBV29-1
CSVDKLAGGRETQYF
>TRBJ2-2|TRBV28
CASSLEQGSNTGELFF
>TRBJ1-2|TRBV29-1
CSVSQGAQDGYTF
>TRBJ1-3|TRBV5-6
CASSPGTGLSSGNTIYF
>TRBJ2-6|TRBV28
CASSSNSGANVLTF
>TRBJ1-1|TRBV19
CASRFLRAPTEAFF
>TRBJ2-7|TRBV9
CASSVGGGEFEQYF
>TRBJ2-1|TRBV5-6
CASSLGADYNEQFF
>TRBJ1-4|TRBV27
CASSFGSYEKLFF
>TRBJ2-7|TRBV4-3
CASSQDAGTGTYEQYF
>TRBJ1-2|TRBV28
CASRDRVRHGYTF
>TRBJ1-2|TRBV7-2
CASSPGTDRTF
>TRBJ1-4|TRBV25-1
CASSPGEKLFF
>TRBJ2-1|TRBV29-1
CSVDGTYNEQFF
>TRBJ2-2|TRBV7-2
CASSHQSAGELFF
>TRBJ2-4|TRBV14
CASSPRSRGAKNIQYF
>TRBJ2-3|TRBV28
CASSPATDNTDTQYF
>TRBJ2-7|TRBV20-1
CSARERTAAYEQYF